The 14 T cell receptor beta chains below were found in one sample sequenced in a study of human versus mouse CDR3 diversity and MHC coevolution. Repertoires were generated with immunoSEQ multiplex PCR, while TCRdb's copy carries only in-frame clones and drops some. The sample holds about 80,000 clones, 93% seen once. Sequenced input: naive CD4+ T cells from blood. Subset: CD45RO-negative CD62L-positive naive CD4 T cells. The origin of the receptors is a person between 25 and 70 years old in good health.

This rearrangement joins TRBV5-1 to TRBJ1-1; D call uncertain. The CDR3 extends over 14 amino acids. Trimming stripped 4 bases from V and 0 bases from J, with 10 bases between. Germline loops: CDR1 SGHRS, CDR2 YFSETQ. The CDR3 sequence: CASSQQVMNTEAFF. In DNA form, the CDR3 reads TGCGCCAGCAGCCAGCAGGTTATGAACACTGAAGCTTTCTTT.

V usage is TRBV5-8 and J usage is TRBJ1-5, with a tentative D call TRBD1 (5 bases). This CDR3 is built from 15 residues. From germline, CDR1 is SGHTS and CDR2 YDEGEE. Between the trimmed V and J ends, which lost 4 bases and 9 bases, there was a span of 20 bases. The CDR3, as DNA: TGTGCCAGCAGCCCAAGAGGTGGGGGGAGCGGGCCCCAGCATTTT. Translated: CASSPRGGGSGPQHF.

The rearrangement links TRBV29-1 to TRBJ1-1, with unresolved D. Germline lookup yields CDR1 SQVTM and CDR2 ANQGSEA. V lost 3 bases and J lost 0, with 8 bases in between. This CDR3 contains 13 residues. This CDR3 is CSVDKPLNTEAFF. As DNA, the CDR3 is TGCAGCGTTGATAAGCCCTTGAACACTGAAGCTTTCTTT. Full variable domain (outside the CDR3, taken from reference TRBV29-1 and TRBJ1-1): SAVISQKPSRDICQRGTSLTIQCQVDSQVTMMFWYRQQPGQSLTLIATANQGSEATYESGFVIDKFPISRPNLTFSTLTVSNMSPEDSSIYLCSVDKPLNTEAFFGQGTRLTVV.

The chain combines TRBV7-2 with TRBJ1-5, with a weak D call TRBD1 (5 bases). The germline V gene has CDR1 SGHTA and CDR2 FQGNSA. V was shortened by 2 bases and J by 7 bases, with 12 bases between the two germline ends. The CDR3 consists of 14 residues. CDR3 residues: CASSLISGRQPQHF. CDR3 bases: TGTGCCAGCAGCTTAATATCAGGGCGACAGCCCCAGCATTTT.

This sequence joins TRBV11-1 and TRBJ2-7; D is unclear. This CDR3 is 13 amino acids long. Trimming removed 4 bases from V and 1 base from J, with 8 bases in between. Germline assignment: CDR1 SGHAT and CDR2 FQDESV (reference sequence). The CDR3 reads CASSSTRSYEQYF. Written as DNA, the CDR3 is TGTGCCAGCAGCTCAACACGTTCCTACGAGCAGTACTTC.

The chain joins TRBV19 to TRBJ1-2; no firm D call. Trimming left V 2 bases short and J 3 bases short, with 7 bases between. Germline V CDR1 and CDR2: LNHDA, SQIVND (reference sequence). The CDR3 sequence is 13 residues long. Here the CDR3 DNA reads TGTGCCAGTAGTATATCAGTCGACTATGGCTACACCTTC. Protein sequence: CASSISVDYGYTF.

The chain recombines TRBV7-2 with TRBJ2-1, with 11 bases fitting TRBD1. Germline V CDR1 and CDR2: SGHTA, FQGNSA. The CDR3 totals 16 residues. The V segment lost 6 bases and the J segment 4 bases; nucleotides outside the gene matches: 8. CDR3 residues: CASSLGTGGWYNEQFF. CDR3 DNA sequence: TGTGCCAGCAGTCTCGGGACAGGGGGATGGTACAATGAGCAGTTCTTC.

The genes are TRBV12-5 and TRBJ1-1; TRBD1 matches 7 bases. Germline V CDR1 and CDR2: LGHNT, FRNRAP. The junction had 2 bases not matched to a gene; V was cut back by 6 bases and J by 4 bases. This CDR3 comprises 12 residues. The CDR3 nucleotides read TGTGCTAGTGGACAGGGGAGCACTGAAGCTTTCTTT. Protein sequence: CASGQGSTEAFF.

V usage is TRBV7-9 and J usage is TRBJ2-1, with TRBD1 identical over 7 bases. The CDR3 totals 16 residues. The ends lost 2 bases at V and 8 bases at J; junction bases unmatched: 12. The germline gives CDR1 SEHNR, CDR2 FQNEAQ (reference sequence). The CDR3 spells CASSLFTGVSADEQFF. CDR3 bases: TGTGCCAGCAGCTTATTTACAGGGGTGTCTGCGGATGAGCAGTTCTTC.

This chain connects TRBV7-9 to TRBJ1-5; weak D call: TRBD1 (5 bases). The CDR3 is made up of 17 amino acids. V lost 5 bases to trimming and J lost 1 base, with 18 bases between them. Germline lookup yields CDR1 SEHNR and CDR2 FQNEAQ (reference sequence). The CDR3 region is CASSPLGAPGSNQPQHF. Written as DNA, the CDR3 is TGTGCCAGCAGCCCCCTAGGGGCCCCTGGGAGCAATCAGCCCCAGCATTTT.

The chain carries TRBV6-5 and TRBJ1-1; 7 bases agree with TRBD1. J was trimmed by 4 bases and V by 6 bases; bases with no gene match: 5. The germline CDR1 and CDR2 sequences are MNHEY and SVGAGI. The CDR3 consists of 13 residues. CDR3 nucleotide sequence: TGTGCCAGCAGCTCACAGGGGACCACTGAAGCTTTCTTT. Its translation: CASSSQGTTEAFF.

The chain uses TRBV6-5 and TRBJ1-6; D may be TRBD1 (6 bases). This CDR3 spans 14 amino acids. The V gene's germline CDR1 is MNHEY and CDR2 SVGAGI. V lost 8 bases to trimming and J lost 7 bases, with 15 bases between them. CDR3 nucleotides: TGTGCCAGCCGAAGACAGGTCGCAAATTCACCCCTCCACTTT. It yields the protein CASRRQVANSPLHF.

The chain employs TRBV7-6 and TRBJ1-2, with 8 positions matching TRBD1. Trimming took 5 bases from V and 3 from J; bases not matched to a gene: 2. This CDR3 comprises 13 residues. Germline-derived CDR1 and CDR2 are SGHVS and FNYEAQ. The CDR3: CASSQDRDYGYTF. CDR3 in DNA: TGTGCCAGCAGCCAGGACAGGGACTATGGCTACACCTTC.

CDR3 sequence: CASSVAGGESYEQYF. CDR3 bases: TGTGCCAGCAGCGTAGCTGGGGGCGAGAGCTACGAGCAGTACTTC. The chain carries TRBV9 and TRBJ2-7; maybe TRBD1 (6 bases). The germline gives CDR1 SGDLS, CDR2 YYNGEE. This CDR3 is built from 15 residues. V was shortened by 0 bases and J by 3 bases, with 13 bases between the two germline ends.